Below, one T cell receptor (beta chain) is given with its context. This entry is derived from a study of blood T cell repertoires in COVID-19. Study details: The samples span acute and convalescent COVID-19 from the United States, Italy and Spain.

Per the original data handling: It was from reference gene primer amplification that nucleated cell counts were estimated. Clones were read by immunoSEQ multiplex PCR, and TCRdb kept only the in-frame ones, dropping some. The V and J calls and clone size were taken over from that table, and D and trimming were inferred from the DNA. The sample lists fewer than 250,000 clones; 88% were seen once. The V end was cut by 3 bases, the J end by 6 bases, with 5 bases between. The CDR3 is 12 residues long. The origin of this receptor is a woman aged 45-65 years with acute COVID-19. Source material: PBMCs or T cells enriched from blood (not recorded which). The genes are TRBV12-3 or TRBV12-4 and TRBJ2-2; D is ambiguous. The CDR3 loop reads CASSFLAGELFF. CDR3 nucleotide sequence: TGTGCCAGCAGTTTTCTTGCCGGGGAGCTGTTTTTT.